The 13 T cell receptor beta chains below all came from one sample that was sequenced in a study of blood T cell repertoires in COVID-19. Clones were sequenced by immunoSEQ multiplex PCR, and TCRdb holds only the in-frame ones, with some missing. The sample has approximately 73,000 clones, roughly nine tenths seen once. What was sequenced was peripheral blood. The receptors derive from a woman in her sixties or seventies with acute or convalescent COVID-19.

This chain connects TRBV11-2 to TRBJ2-7, with a weak D call TRBD1 (6 bases). The CDR3 has 15 residues. CDR1 is SGHAT and CDR2 is FQNNGV in the germline V gene. V was clipped by 1 base and J by 0 bases, with 10 bases between them. The CDR3 sequence is CASSLAGQSSYEQYF. The CDR3 region has the DNA TGTGCCAGCAGCTTAGCCGGACAGTCCTCCTACGAGCAGTACTTC.

This clone turned up a few times. J is TRBJ2-1 and V is TRBV2, with D maybe TRBD1 (5 bases). The CDR3 is 15 residues long. The germline V gene has CDR1 SNHLY and CDR2 FYNNEI. V was pared by 1 base and J by 12 bases, with 19 bases between. The CDR3: CASSEEVGAPLRQFF. In DNA, the CDR3 is TGTGCCAGCAGTGAAGAGGTTGGGGCTCCCCTTAGGCAGTTCTTC.

The chain links TRBV27 to TRBJ2-7, with 7 bases identical to TRBD1. Unmatched junction bases numbered 4, after V lost 5 bases and J lost 0 bases. The CDR3 is 14 residues long. CDR1 is MNHEY and CDR2 is SMNVEV in the germline V gene (reference sequence). The CDR3 loop is CASSPRDSSYEQYF. The DNA for the CDR3 is TGTGCCAGCAGTCCACGGGACAGCTCCTACGAGCAGTACTTC.

The chain has TRBV4-3 and TRBJ1-6, with D possibly TRBD1 on 5 matching bases. This CDR3 contains 15 residues. Per germline, CDR1 LGHNA and CDR2 YSLEER. Trimming stripped 0 bases from V and 7 bases from J, with 10 bases between. CDR3 residues: CASSQDSPGNSPLHF. CDR3 DNA sequence: TGCGCCAGCAGCCAAGATTCACCAGGGAATTCACCCCTCCACTTT.

The chain links TRBV3-1 (or the pseudogene TRBV3-2) to TRBJ2-3; 8 positions match TRBD1. CDR3 length equals 14 residues. The germline gives CDR1 LGHDT, CDR2 YNNKEL (reference sequence). Germline trimming cut 4 bases from V and 3 bases from J; bases unmatched to any gene: 3. The DNA of the CDR3 is TGTGCCAGCAGCCTACGGACAGGGACAGATACGCAGTATTTT. It codes for CASSLRTGTDTQYF.

J is TRBJ1-1 and V is TRBV6-6, with 7 bases that match TRBD1. The CDR3 is 15 residues long. CDR1 MNHNY and CDR2 SVGAGI come from the germline V gene (reference sequence). The junction had 3 bases not matched to a gene; V was cut back by 1 base and J by 1 base. The CDR3 DNA reads as TGTGCCAGCAGTTACTTCGGGACAGCGAACACTGAAGCTTTCTTT. The encoded protein is CASSYFGTANTEAFF.

The CDR3 nucleotides read TGTGCCAGCAGCTTAGGTCCCGTCGGAAACACCATATATTTT. Translated, it gives CASSLGPVGNTIYF. The chain has TRBV11-2 and TRBJ1-3, with D unclear. The germline V and J ends were trimmed by 1 base and 4 bases, with 8 bases remaining between them. This CDR3 is 14 amino acids long. CDR1 and CDR2 from the germline V gene are SGHAT and FQNNGV.

The chain combines TRBV2 with TRBJ2-1; 10 bases line up with TRBD2. The CDR3 covers 14 residues. CDR1 is SNHLY, CDR2 FYNNEI, per germline. V trimming: 7 bases; J trimming: 9 bases; junction bases outside the gene matches: 9. The CDR3 region is CASNSKAGGREQFF. CDR3 coding DNA: TGTGCCAGCAATTCGAAAGCGGGGGGGCGTGAGCAGTTCTTC.

The rearrangement joins TRBV3-1 (or the pseudogene TRBV3-2) to TRBJ1-6; no firm D call. V was cut by 2 bases and J by 7 bases, with 3 bases left in between. The CDR3 covers 12 residues. Per the germline V gene, CDR1 is LGHDT and CDR2 is YNNKEL (reference sequence). CDR3 sequence (DNA): TGTGCCAGCAGCCAACTGAATTCACCCCTCCACTTT. The encoded protein is CASSQLNSPLHF.

This clone was seen only once. The rearrangement links TRBV5-1 to TRBJ1-2; 8 bases match TRBD1. The CDR3 is 13 residues long. Looked up from germline, CDR1 is SGHRS and CDR2 is YFSETQ. V lost 7 bases to trimming and J lost 6 bases; unmatched junction nucleotides: 8. The CDR3 region is CASGVQGADGYTF. CDR3 sequence (DNA): TGCGCCAGCGGAGTTCAGGGGGCTGATGGCTACACCTTC.

J is TRBJ2-1 and V is TRBV18; 7 bases are a match to TRBD1. The germline V gene encodes CDR1 KGHSH and CDR2 LQKENI. V gave up 4 bases and J gave up 7 bases; unmatched junction bases: 10. There are 15 residues in the CDR3. CDR3 DNA: TGTGCCAGCTCACGGGACAGCTCGTGGGGGAATGAGCAGTTCTTC. Translation: CASSRDSSWGNEQFF.

The V and J genes are TRBV27 and TRBJ1-1; 10 nucleotides match TRBD1. The length of the CDR3 is 14 residues. Per germline, CDR1 MNHEY and CDR2 SMNVEV (reference sequence). J lost 1 base, V lost 8 bases, and 4 bases had no gene match. CDR3 sequence: CASWDRGGNTEAFF. CDR3 DNA sequence: TGTGCCAGCTGGGACAGGGGAGGGAACACTGAAGCTTTCTTT.

The CDR3 sequence: CASRDGLARTDTQYF. CDR3 coding DNA: TGTGCCAGCAGAGACGGACTAGCGCGCACAGATACGCAGTATTTT. V and J are TRBV11-1 and TRBJ2-3, with 9 nucleotides matching TRBD2. The germline gives CDR1 SGHAT, CDR2 FQDESV (reference sequence). CDR3 length: 15 amino acids. The ends lost 6 bases at V and 1 base at J; junction bases unmatched: 5.